What follows is one TCR beta chain and its context. Its target is not known. This sample stems from a study of regulatory and conventional T cells in RAG deficiency. Study observations and caveats: Shannon entropy fell and Simpson indices rose in RAG-deficient patients. Patient subsets had shorter CDR3s; Omenn Treg-Tconv overlap exceeded 80%.

TCRdb keeps only in-frame clones here, not all; method: immunoSEQ multiplex PCR. The table lists around 33,000 clones, over 80% of them singletons. These same records also appear under a second study, on regulatory T cells. That source notes: The primer mix had 52 TRBV and 13 TRBJ primers.

The sequencing input was CD8+ T cells sorted from blood. The receptor was derived from a human donor in good health.

The CDR3 loop is CASSYESNQPQHF. CDR3 DNA sequence: TGTGCCAGCAGTTACGAGTCCAATCAGCCCCAGCATTTT. The V gene is TRBV6-5, the J gene TRBJ1-5; D is undetermined. The V end was cut by 2 bases, the J end by 3 bases, with 5 bases between. The length of the CDR3 is 13 residues. Germline values: CDR1 MNHEY, CDR2 SVGAGI.